This entry lists 3 T cell receptor beta chains sequenced from one sample in a study of Graves' ophthalmopathy and Graves' hyperthyroidism. Using RNA transcripts, the TCR beta CDR3 regions were amplified. HTBI primers were used in a first-round RT-PCR, which preceded a second-round multiplex PCR. Each CDR3 protein is one row after TCRdb ran MiXCR on the multiplex PCR reads. Of about 1.2 million distinct CDR3 sequences listed, about two fifths are singletons. The sample consisted of peripheral blood or thyroid tissue (not recorded which). The source is an adult man with Graves' hyperthyroidism.

This clonotype was counted many times. The chain employs TRBV13 and TRBJ2-7, with D possibly matching TRBD1 (5 bases). The ends were cut back, 5 bases at V and 3 bases at J, with 11 bases in the middle. The germline CDR1 and CDR2 sequences are PRHDT and FYEKMQ (reference sequence). There are 13 residues in the CDR3. The CDR3 here is CASSPPQGYEQYF. The DNA of the CDR3 is TGTGCCAGCAGCCCCCCCCAGGGCTACGAGCAGTACTTC.

The chain recombines TRBV5-1 with TRBJ2-7, with D unresolved. Trimming shortened V by 7 bases and J by 0 bases, and 11 bases separated the two germline ends. This CDR3 comprises 13 residues. CDR1 and CDR2 from the germline V gene are SGHRS and YFSETQ. The CDR3, as DNA: TGCGCCAGCCGAAGCCCCACCTCCTACGAGCAGTACTTC. It codes for CASRSPTSYEQYF.

In this sample, this clonotype turned up a few times. V gene TRBV4-3 combines with J gene TRBJ1-3; D possibly corresponds to TRBD1 (6 bases). The V and J ends lost 5 bases and 0 bases respectively, with 11 bases between them. The CDR3 runs to 15 residues. The germline V gene has CDR1 LGHNA and CDR2 YSLEER. CDR3 DNA: TGCGCCAGCAGCGACTGGGACACCTCTGGAAACACCATATATTTT. It specifies CASSDWDTSGNTIYF.